This TCR beta chain was retrieved from a study of immune characterization of retroperitoneal liposarcoma. TCRdb reprocessed the PCR reads via MiXCR and lists one record per CDR3 protein. The table includes roughly 7,300 distinct CDR3 sequences, under 30% detected once. Germline trimming cut 0 bases from V and 0 bases from J; bases unmatched to any gene: 3. This CDR3 has 16 amino acids. The germline gives CDR1 SGHRS, CDR2 YFSETQ. This clonotype has at least ten counts. The V call is TRBV5-1, the J call TRBJ2-3; 8 bases align to TRBD2. The origin of this receptor is a male donor with retroperitoneal liposarcoma. Sequencing was carried out using blood. The CDR3: CASSLVLAASTDTQYF. The CDR3 nucleotides read TGCGCCAGCAGCTTGGTACTAGCGGCTAGCACAGATACGCAGTATTTT.